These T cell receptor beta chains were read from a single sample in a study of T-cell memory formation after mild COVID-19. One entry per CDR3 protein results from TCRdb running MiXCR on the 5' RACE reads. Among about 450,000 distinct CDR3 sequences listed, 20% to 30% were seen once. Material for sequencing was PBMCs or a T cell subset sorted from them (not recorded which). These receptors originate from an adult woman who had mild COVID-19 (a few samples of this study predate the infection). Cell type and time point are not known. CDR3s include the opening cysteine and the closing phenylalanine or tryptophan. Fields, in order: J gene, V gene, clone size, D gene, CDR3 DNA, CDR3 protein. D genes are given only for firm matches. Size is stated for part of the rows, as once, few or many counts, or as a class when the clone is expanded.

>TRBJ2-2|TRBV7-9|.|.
TGTGCCAGCAGCTTACGATCCCCCACGAGGGAAACCGGGGAGCTGTTTTTT
CASSLRSPTRETGELFF
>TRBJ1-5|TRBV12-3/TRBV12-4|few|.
TGTGCCAGCAGTTTCCAGGGGAGAGGGAATCAGCCCCAGCATTTT
CASSFQGRGNQPQHF
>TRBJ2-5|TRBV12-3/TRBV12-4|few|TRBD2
TGTGCCAGCAGCCGGGGACTAGCGGCTGCCCAAGAGACCCAGTACTTC
CASSRGLAAAQETQYF
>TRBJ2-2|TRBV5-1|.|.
TGCGCCAGCAGCTTGGGGACTCCACAGGGTGCATGGGAGCTGTTTTTT
CASSLGTPQGAWELFF
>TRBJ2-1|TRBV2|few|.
TGTGCCAGCAGGACTGGTGAGCAGTTCTTC
CASRTGEQFF
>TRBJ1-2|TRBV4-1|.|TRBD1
TGCGCCAGCAGCCAAGATCACAGGGGGCGAGGCTACACCTTC
CASSQDHRGRGYTF
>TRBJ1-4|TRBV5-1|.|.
TGCGCCAGCAGCCGGACACCAACGGCTAATGAAAAACTGTTTTTT
CASSRTPTANEKLFF
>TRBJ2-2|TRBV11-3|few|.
TGTGCCAGCAGCTTACGGCCGGGGATCACCGGGGAGCTGTTTTTT
CASSLRPGITGELFF
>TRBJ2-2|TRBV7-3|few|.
TGTGCCAGCAGCTTATACGGGGGTGACACCGGGGAGCTGTTTTTT
CASSLYGGDTGELFF
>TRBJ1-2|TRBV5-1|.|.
TGCGCCAGCAGCTTGGAATGGAACGCCGACTATGGCTACACCTTC
CASSLEWNADYGYTF
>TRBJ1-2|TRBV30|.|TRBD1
TGTGCCTGGAGTTCCGGGACAGGGGTATGGGGCTACACCTTC
CAWSSGTGVWGYTF
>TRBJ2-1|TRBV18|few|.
TGTGCCAGCTCACCACAGGACGGCTACAATGAGCAGTTCTTC
CASSPQDGYNEQFF
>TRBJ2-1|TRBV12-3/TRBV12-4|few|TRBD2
TGTGCCAGCACCCTTAGCGGGAGGGCCGGTGAGCAGTTCTTC
CASTLSGRAGEQFF
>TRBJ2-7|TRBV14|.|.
TGTGCCAGCAGCCAAGATTCCGGGGGCCACTCCTCCTACGAGCAGTACTTC
CASSQDSGGHSSYEQYF
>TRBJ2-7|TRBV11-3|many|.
TGTGCCAGCAGCTCGGGGCTACGAGAGCAGTACTTC
CASSSGLREQYF
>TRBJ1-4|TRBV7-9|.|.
TGTGCCAGTAACAGAGACGAAAATGAAAAACTGTTTTTT
CASNRDENEKLFF
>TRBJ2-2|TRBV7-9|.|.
TGTGCCAGCAGCTCCGCCTTTGGGACCGGGGAGCTGTTTTTT
CASSSAFGTGELFF
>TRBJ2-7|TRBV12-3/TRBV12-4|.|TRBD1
TGTGCCAGCAGTTTGTCGACAGGGGGCGACGAGCAGTACTTC
CASSLSTGGDEQYF
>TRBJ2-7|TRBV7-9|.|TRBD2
TGTGCCAGCAGCCCATGGCTAGCGGGAGGGACCTACGAGCAGTACTTC
CASSPWLAGGTYEQYF
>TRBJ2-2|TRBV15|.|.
TGTGCCACCAGCAGAGATCGGGACACCGGGGAGCTGTTTTTT
CATSRDRDTGELFF
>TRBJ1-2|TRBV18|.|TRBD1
TGTGCCAGCTCACCAAGTGCCGGGACAGGGGGTGACTATGGCTACACCTTC
CASSPSAGTGGDYGYTF
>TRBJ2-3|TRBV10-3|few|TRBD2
TGTGCCATCGCCCCGGCGGGGGGCACAGATACGCAGTATTTT
CAIAPAGGTDTQYF
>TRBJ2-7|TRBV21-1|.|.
TGTGCCAGCAGCATTCCCCCGACGGGGGCAGTCGCCTACGAGCAGTACTTC
CASSIPPTGAVAYEQYF
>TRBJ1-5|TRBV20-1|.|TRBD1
TGCAGTGCTCAGGACAGGGTAAGCAATCAGCCCCAGCATTTT
CSAQDRVSNQPQHF
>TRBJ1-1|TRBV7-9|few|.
TGTGCCAGCAGCGGCTTTGAAGCTTTCTTT
CASSGFEAFF
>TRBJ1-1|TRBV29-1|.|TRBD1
TGCAGCGTCTCACAGGGGGCGGGTGAAGCTTTCTTT
CSVSQGAGEAFF
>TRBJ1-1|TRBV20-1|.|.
TGCAGTGCCCTATATACGGGCACTGAAGCTTTCTTT
CSALYTGTEAFF
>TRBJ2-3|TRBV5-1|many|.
TGCGCCAGCAGCTTGGGGGCCACCTCTGGCGATACGCAGTATTTT
CASSLGATSGDTQYF
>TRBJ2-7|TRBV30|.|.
TGTGCCTGGAGTGTAGGAGAGCGCAGGAGCTCCTACGAGCAGTACTTC
CAWSVGERRSSYEQYF
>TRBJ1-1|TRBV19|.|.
TGTGCCAGTAGTATGGGTGTAGGAACTGAAGCTTTCTTT
CASSMGVGTEAFF
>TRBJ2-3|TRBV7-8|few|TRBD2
TGTGCCAGCAGCCCTCGACCGACTAGCGGGGGGGCATGGGGCACAGATACGCAGTATTTT
CASSPRPTSGGAWGTDTQYF
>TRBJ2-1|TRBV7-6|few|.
TGTGCCAGCAGCTTCGGTAGTAGCCGCTCCTACAATGAGCAGTTCTTC
CASSFGSSRSYNEQFF
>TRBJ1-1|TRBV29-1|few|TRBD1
TGCAGCGTTACCGGACAGGGAGCGGGGACTGAAGCTTTCTTT
CSVTGQGAGTEAFF
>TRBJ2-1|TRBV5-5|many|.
TGTGCCAGCAGCTCACAGGAAAATGAGCAGTTCTTC
CASSSQENEQFF
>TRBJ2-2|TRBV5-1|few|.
TGCGCCAGCAGCTTGCCTCACCCGAGGGACACCGGGGAGCTGTTTTTT
CASSLPHPRDTGELFF
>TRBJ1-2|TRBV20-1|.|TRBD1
TGCAGTGCTATCCCTCCGGGACAGGGCACCTATGGCTACACCTTC
CSAIPPGQGTYGYTF
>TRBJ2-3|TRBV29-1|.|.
TGCAGCGTTGAACTGGGGGGACAGCCAGATACGCAGTATTTT
CSVELGGQPDTQYF
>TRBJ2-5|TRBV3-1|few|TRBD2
TGTGCCAGCAGCCAAGCAGGCGGCGGGGGGGCGAATACCCAGTACTTC
CASSQAGGGGANTQYF
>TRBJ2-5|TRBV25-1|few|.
TGTGCCAGCAGTCCCGGGGCCCGGGAGACCCAGTACTTC
CASSPGARETQYF
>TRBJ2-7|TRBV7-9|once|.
TGTGCCAGCAGCGGATACCGGGACGGCTCCTACGAGCAGTACTTC
CASSGYRDGSYEQYF